Presented here are 26 T cell receptor beta chains from one specimen sequenced in a study of spatial heterogeneity in lung cancer (dated by TCRdb to the late 2010s). The sample's time point label is to be understood as: sample taken at primary tumor resection. Receptors were amplified or captured by 5' RACE. The sequencer listed for this sample is NextSeq 500. Clones were called with MiXCR by TCRdb after fastp trimmed the public reads at Q25, and only in-frame beta chains were retained. Duplicate CDR3 protein sequences are folded into a single record with the most common DNA and genes. Across this sample there are about 48,000 distinct CDR3 sequences, with roughly 5.2% seen only once. Around 10% of the sample goes to the ten largest clones. This sample comprised PBMCs, obtained at surgery. These receptors were collected from a male donor with early-stage non-small cell lung cancer.

This clonotype appeared many times. This chain uses TRBV7-9 with TRBJ1-2; the D is unclear. V lost 5 bases to trimming and J lost 4 bases, with 17 bases between them. Germline CDR1 and CDR2: SEHNR and FQNEAQ (reference sequence). This CDR3 spans 15 amino acids. In nucleotides, the CDR3 is TGTGCCAGCAGCCCCGGGTCCAACCTTCGCTATGGCTACACCTTC. It is translated as CASSPGSNLRYGYTF.

The rearrangement links TRBV24-1 to TRBJ2-3; unclear D gene. The CDR3 length is 13 residues. V lost 3 bases, J lost 11 bases, and 14 bases lay in between. Germline CDR1 and CDR2: KGHDR and SFDVKD. CDR3 DNA sequence: TGTGCCACCAGTGATCCGCAGGAGAAGAAGCAGTATTTT. Its translation: CATSDPQEKKQYF.

The chain recombines TRBV6-2 or TRBV6-3 with TRBJ2-7, with 10 bases that match TRBD1. The germline V gene encodes CDR1 MNHEY and CDR2 SVGEGT. There are 17 residues in the CDR3. Trimming at V came to 0 bases and at J to 2 bases, leaving 7 bases not matched to a gene. This chain's CDR3 is CASSYSRDRGNPYEQYF. The DNA for the CDR3 is TGTGCCAGCAGTTACTCCCGGGACAGGGGTAACCCCTACGAGCAGTACTTC.

This clonotype was recorded many times. The V call is TRBV12-3 or TRBV12-4, the J call TRBJ2-3, with 11 positions matching TRBD1. V gave up 5 bases and J gave up 3 bases; unmatched junction bases: 7. This CDR3 has 16 residues. This CDR3 is CASSVGQGGITDTQYF. The CDR3 DNA sequence: TGTGCCAGCAGTGTGGGACAGGGGGGGATTACAGATACGCAGTATTTT.

This clonotype was seen ten or more times. This chain links TRBV27 with TRBJ1-2; D is ambiguous. This CDR3 spans 15 amino acids. CDR1 MNHEY and CDR2 SMNVEV come from the germline V gene (reference sequence). V was cut by 8 bases and J by 6 bases, with 22 bases left in between. The DNA of the CDR3 is TGTGCCAGCGGTAGGGCGGGCAGCTCTTTCAATGGCTACACCTTC. Its translation: CASGRAGSSFNGYTF.

This clonotype was picked up many times. J is TRBJ2-7 and V is TRBV27; TRBD2 agrees at 8 bases. Germline CDR1 reads MNHEY; CDR2 reads SMNVEV (reference sequence). V lost 11 bases to trimming and J lost 4 bases; unmatched junction nucleotides: 10. The CDR3 is 13 residues long. Written as DNA, the CDR3 is TGTGCCGCCGCCCGGCTAGCGGGTTACGAGCAGTACTTC. Translation: CAAARLAGYEQYF.

This clonotype has only a few counts. The gene calls are TRBV12-3 or TRBV12-4 and TRBJ2-3, with D unclear. This CDR3 is 12 amino acids long. Trimming stripped 6 bases from V and 0 bases from J, with 4 bases between. CDR3: CASRPSTDTQYF. Here the CDR3 DNA reads TGTGCCAGCAGGCCTAGCACAGATACGCAGTATTTT.

This clonotype has a handful of counts. V and J are TRBV12-3 or TRBV12-4 and TRBJ1-1, with a tentative D call TRBD1 (6 bases). The V gene lost 3 bases and the J gene lost 5 bases, with 13 bases spanning the gap. The CDR3 consists of 14 residues. CDR3 nucleotide sequence: TGTGCCAGCAGTTTCCAGGGGCGGTTTACTGAAGCTTTCTTT. Translating gives CASSFQGRFTEAFF.

This clonotype has at least ten counts. The J gene is TRBJ2-2, the V gene TRBV6-2 or TRBV6-3, with D uncertain. Trimming shortened V by 6 bases and J by 5 bases, and 10 bases separated the two germline ends. Looked up from germline, CDR1 is MNHEY and CDR2 is SVGEGT. CDR3 length: 13 residues. The CDR3 nucleotides are TGTGCCAGCAGATTGACACTTACCGGGGAGCTGTTTTTT. Its protein product is CASRLTLTGELFF.

In this sample, this clonotype turned up many times. The chain carries TRBV28 and TRBJ2-7; tentatively, D is TRBD1 (5 bases). V lost 5 bases and J lost 0, with 17 bases in between. CDR3 size: 16 residues. Germline V gives CDR1 MDHEN, CDR2 SYDVKM. CDR3 sequence: CASSPDPNRSSYEQYF. Here the CDR3 DNA reads TGTGCCAGCAGTCCGGACCCCAACAGGAGCTCCTACGAGCAGTACTTC.

This clonotype showed up many times. The V call is TRBV5-4, the J call TRBJ2-3; D gene ambiguous. The CDR3 spans 14 residues. CDR1 SGHNT and CDR2 YYREEE come from the germline V gene (reference sequence). The V end lost 4 bases, the J end lost 1 base, and 10 bases lay between the germline ends. Written as DNA, the CDR3 is TGTGCCAGCAGCCGGAAAGAAGGCACAGATACGCAGTATTTT. Translation gives CASSRKEGTDTQYF. Full variable domain (rest looked up from reference TRBV5-4 and TRBJ2-3): ETGVTQSPTHLIKTRGQQVTLRCSSQSGHNTVSWYQQALGQGPQFIFQYYREEENGRGNFPPRFSGLQFPNYSSELNVNALELDDSALYLCASSRKEGTDTQYFGPGTRLTVL.

This clonotype was observed at least ten times. The CDR3 loop reads CASSLGLGASGTLSYNEQFF. In DNA form, the CDR3 reads TGTGCCAGCAGCTTGGGACTCGGGGCTAGCGGGACCCTCTCCTACAATGAGCAGTTCTTC. The V gene is TRBV11-2, the J gene TRBJ2-1; 9 bases match TRBD2. V trimming: 3 bases; J trimming: 0 bases; junction bases outside the gene matches: 15. Looked up from germline, CDR1 is SGHAT and CDR2 is FQNNGV. The CDR3 loop spans 20 amino acids.

This clonotype was recorded at least ten times. The chain joins TRBV7-9 to TRBJ2-7; 8 positions match TRBD1. V shed 3 bases, J shed 4 bases, and the junction held 5 bases outside the gene matches. CDR1 and CDR2 from the germline V gene are SEHNR and FQNEAQ (reference sequence). The CDR3 spans 14 residues. CDR3 sequence: CASSLTGALYEQYF. As DNA, the CDR3 is TGTGCCAGCAGCTTGACAGGGGCTCTGTACGAGCAGTACTTC. Complete variable domain (other parts from reference TRBV7-9 and TRBJ2-7): DTGVSQNPRHKITKRGQNVTFRCDPISEHNRLYWYRQTLGQGPEFLTYFQNEAQLEKSRLLSDRFSAERPKGSFSTLEIQRTEQGDSAMYLCASSLTGALYEQYFGPGTRLTVT.

This clonotype was counted ten times or more. V gene TRBV28 combines with J gene TRBJ1-2, with TRBD1 identical over 8 bases. V shed 6 bases and J 2 bases; nucleotides not matched to a gene: 2. The germline V gene encodes CDR1 MDHEN and CDR2 SYDVKM. CDR3 length: 13 amino acids. CDR3 region: CASRRDRNYGYTF. In DNA, the CDR3 is TGTGCCAGCAGGCGGGACAGGAACTATGGCTACACCTTC.

In its sample, this clonotype was seen many times. V is TRBV12-3 or TRBV12-4 and J is TRBJ2-1; no firm D call. The CDR3 length is 11 residues. With 6 bases removed from V and 4 bases from J, the gap between germline ends came to 4 bases. This chain's CDR3 is CASRGYNEQFF. The CDR3 nucleotides are TGTGCCAGCAGGGGTTACAATGAGCAGTTCTTC.

In this sample, this clonotype turned up many times. The V call is TRBV28, the J call TRBJ2-1, with 12 positions matching TRBD2. Germline V gives CDR1 MDHEN, CDR2 SYDVKM. This CDR3 has 18 amino acids. V shed 2 bases, J shed 0 bases, and the junction held 5 bases outside the gene matches. The CDR3 nucleotides are TGTGCCAGCAGTTTACTAGCGGGAGGGCAGGGCTCCTACAATGAGCAGTTCTTC. This codes for CASSLLAGGQGSYNEQFF. Full variable domain (remainder filled in from reference TRBV28 and TRBJ2-1): DVKVTQSSRYLVKRTGEKVFLECVQDMDHENMFWYRQDPGLGLRLIYFSYDVKMKEKGDIPEGYSVSREKKERFSLILESASTNQTSMYLCASSLLAGGQGSYNEQFFGPGTRLTVL.

This clonotype came up many times. The rearrangement links TRBV5-1 to TRBJ2-1, with TRBD2 matching 9 bases. The V gene end was trimmed by 0 bases and the J gene end by 5 bases; junction bases not matched to a gene: 6. The CDR3 spans 16 residues. The germline V gene encodes CDR1 SGHRS and CDR2 YFSETQ. CDR3: CASSLGPSGTHNEQFF. The CDR3 bases are TGCGCCAGCAGCTTGGGCCCTAGCGGGACACACAATGAGCAGTTCTTC.

The table lists this clonotype with many counts. The gene calls are TRBV12-3 or TRBV12-4 and TRBJ2-7; no clear D gene. Trimming stripped 2 bases from V and 6 bases from J, with 8 bases between. The CDR3 runs 12 residues. CDR3 sequence reads: CASSLLRSEQYF. The CDR3, as DNA: TGTGCCAGCAGTTTATTAAGGTCCGAGCAGTACTTC.

This clonotype was seen at least ten times. V usage is TRBV7-2 and J usage is TRBJ2-1, with 7 bases identical to TRBD2. CDR3 length equals 16 residues. The J segment lost 4 bases and the V segment lost 3 bases, leaving 9 bases of the junction unmatched. The germline V gene encodes CDR1 SGHTA and CDR2 FQGNSA. CDR3 amino acids: CASSFDGGVSYNEQFF. CDR3 DNA sequence: TGTGCCAGCAGCTTCGATGGGGGGGTATCGTACAATGAGCAGTTCTTC.

This clonotype has at least ten counts. The chain is built from TRBV9 and TRBJ2-1, with TRBD2 matching 9 bases. The CDR3 covers 15 residues. Germline V gene sequence: CDR1 SGDLS, CDR2 YYNGEE. V lost 2 bases and J lost 8; bases outside the gene matches: 8. The CDR3 sequence is CASSVRREGLHEQFF. The CDR3 DNA is TGTGCCAGCAGCGTGCGGCGGGAGGGCCTCCATGAGCAGTTCTTC. Filled out from reference TRBV9 and TRBJ2-1, the complete variable domain reads DSGVTQTPKHLITATGQRVTLRCSPRSGDLSVYWYQQSLDQGLQFLIQYYNGEERAKGNILERFSAQQFPDLHSELNLSSLELGDSALYFCASSVRREGLHEQFFGPGTRLTVL.

Turning to this clonotype: A much larger clone is a single base away; this may be a read error. J is TRBJ2-7 and V is TRBV7-2; D might be TRBD2 (5 bases). The CDR3 extends over 13 amino acids. Germline V gives CDR1 SGHTA, CDR2 FQGNSA. CDR3 DNA: TGTGCCAGCACCCGGCGCGGGTCCTGCGAGCAGTACTTC. Translated, it gives CASTRRGSCEQYF. Using reference TRBV7-2 and TRBJ2-7 for the parts outside the CDR3, the full variable domain is GAGVSQSPSNKVTEKGKDVELRCDPISGHTALYWYRQSLGQGLEFLIYFQGNSAPDKSGLPSDRFSAERTGGSVSTLTIQRTQQEDSAVYLCASTRRGSCEQYFGPGTRLTVT.

This clonotype was seen ten or more times. The chain is built from TRBV10-2 and TRBJ2-5; D may be TRBD1 (6 bases). This CDR3 is 13 amino acids long. Trimming removed 2 bases at V and 4 bases at J, with 8 bases between. CDR1 WSHSY and CDR2 SAAADI come from the germline V gene. The CDR3 DNA reads as TGCGCCAGCAGTGAGGGGGGCGCAGAGACCCAGTACTTC. It encodes CASSEGGAETQYF.

This clonotype was picked up many times. The rearrangement joins TRBV5-4 to TRBJ2-7; D is possibly TRBD1 (5 bases). V was trimmed by 4 bases and J by 0 bases, leaving 11 bases between them. The CDR3 runs 14 residues. The germline gives CDR1 SGHNT, CDR2 YYREEE (reference sequence). The CDR3 reads CASSPDRASYEQYF. CDR3 in DNA: TGTGCCAGCAGCCCTGACAGAGCCTCCTACGAGCAGTACTTC.

At least ten counts were recorded for this clonotype. The chain employs TRBV5-1 and TRBJ2-1, with 7 bases identical to TRBD2. The J segment lost 5 bases and the V segment lost 3 bases, leaving 8 bases of the junction unmatched. Per germline, CDR1 SGHRS and CDR2 YFSETQ. This CDR3 has 15 amino acids. The CDR3 loop reads CASSSAGPANNEQFF. The CDR3 bases are TGCGCCAGCAGCTCAGCGGGGCCAGCGAACAATGAGCAGTTCTTC.

This clonotype has a handful of counts. This chain uses TRBV10-3 with TRBJ1-5; 8 bases agree with TRBD1. With 4 bases clipped from V and 1 base from J, the junction kept 6 bases outside the gene matches. CDR3 length: 16 amino acids. CDR1 and CDR2 from the germline V gene are ENHRY and SYGVKD. The CDR3 DNA follows: TGTGCCATCAGTGTCGACAGGGGTTCGAGCAATCAGCCCCAGCATTTT. Translation: CAISVDRGSSNQPQHF.

The V call is TRBV20-1, the J call TRBJ2-7; perhaps TRBD2 as D (6 bases). CDR1 is DFQATT and CDR2 is SNEGSKA in the germline V gene (reference sequence). Between the trimmed V and J ends, which lost 0 bases and 2 bases, there was a span of 14 bases. This CDR3 contains 15 residues. CDR3 residues: CSARDLGSGAYEQYF. As DNA, the CDR3 is TGCAGTGCTAGAGATTTAGGTAGCGGAGCCTACGAGCAGTACTTC.